This T cell receptor beta chain was sequenced for a study of blood T cell repertoires in COVID-19. Here immunoSEQ multiplex PCR was the method, and the copy in TCRdb shows in-frame clones only, minus some. The sample has approximately 280,000 clones; about 90% are singletons. All enrollees were roughly 18 to 89 years old and from 20 to 30 US areas. Germline V CDR1 and CDR2: MNHEY, SMNVEV (reference sequence). This CDR3 is 13 amino acids long. With 4 bases clipped from V and 7 bases from J, the junction kept 3 bases outside the gene matches. This TCR derives from a woman between 18 and 29 years old with acute COVID-19. The source material was PBMCs or T cells enriched from blood (not recorded which). The chain carries TRBV27 and TRBJ1-2, with 10 bases fitting TRBD1. This CDR3 is CASSYRDRGGYTF. Written as DNA, the CDR3 is TGTGCCAGCAGTTACCGGGACAGGGGTGGCTACACCTTC.